The 30 T cell receptor beta chains below all came from one sample that was sequenced in a study of read filtering for tumor transcriptome and immune sequencing. From roughly 0.4 ug of RNA, a library with molecular barcoded alpha/delta and beta/gamma adaptors was made. TCRdb itself ran the reads through MiXCR, one entry per CDR3 protein. The data contain 100,000 to 150,000 distinct CDR3 sequences, 13% of them singletons. Sequencing input: a population of CD138-negative cells sorted from bone marrow. Receptors were obtained from a donor at least 40 years old with multiple myeloma.

A remark on this clonotype: This may be a read error: a much more frequent sequence differs by one nucleotide. The V and J genes are TRBV11-1 and TRBJ2-5; no firm D call. The CDR3 runs to 13 residues. Germline V gene lookup returns CDR1 SGHAT and CDR2 FQDESV (reference sequence). The CDR3: CASSTRAGETQHF. DNA of the CDR3: TGTGCCAGCAGCACCCGGGCAGGAGAGACCCAGCACTTC.

In its sample, this clonotype was seen many times. For the CDR3, the DNA is TGTGCCAGCAATGACAGGGGGAGTGAGCAGTTCTTC. Protein: CASNDRGSEQFF. The V gene is TRBV6-6, the J gene TRBJ2-1, with 9 positions matching TRBD1. J gave up 9 bases and V 7 bases, and 4 bases lay outside the gene matches. The CDR3 consists of 12 residues. The germline CDR1 and CDR2 sequences are MNHNY and SVGAGI (reference sequence).

Ten or more counts support this clonotype. The gene calls are TRBV3-1 and TRBJ1-5; 8 bases fit TRBD1. CDR1 is LGHDT and CDR2 is YNNKEL in the germline V gene (reference sequence). The CDR3 runs 14 residues. Unmatched junction bases numbered 3, after V lost 5 bases and J lost 3 bases. The CDR3: CASSETGDNQPQHF. The CDR3 coding sequence is TGTGCCAGCAGCGAGACAGGGGACAATCAGCCCCAGCATTTT.

This clonotype was seen repeatedly, ten times or more. The CDR3 DNA sequence: TGTGCCAGCAGCTTTGCCTGGGGCACCGGGGAGCTGTTTTTT. It encodes CASSFAWGTGELFF. This chain connects TRBV11-2 to TRBJ2-2; D call uncertain. There are 14 residues in the CDR3. V was pared by 3 bases and J by 4 bases, with 9 bases between. Germline V lookup: CDR1 SGHAT, CDR2 FQNNGV.

This rearrangement joins TRBV30 to TRBJ2-7; 11 bases match TRBD1. V was pared by 0 bases and J by 3 bases, with 7 bases of the junction left unmatched. The CDR3 sequence is 16 residues long. From germline, CDR1 is GTSNPN and CDR2 SVGIG (reference sequence). The CDR3 here is CAWSVHRGQGVYEQYF. The CDR3 bases are TGTGCCTGGAGTGTACATCGGGGACAGGGGGTCTACGAGCAGTACTTC.

There are a few counts of this clonotype. Germline is not matched at one junction end, which may reflect a read error. This sequence joins TRBV7-9 and TRBJ1-1, with TRBD1 matching 9 bases. The CDR3 length is 14 residues. The germline V gene encodes CDR1 SEHNR and CDR2 FQNEAQ (reference sequence). CDR3 sequence reads: CACSLGQGITEAFF. The CDR3, as DNA: TGTGCCTGCAGCTTAGGACAGGGGATCACTGAAGCTTTCTTT.

The table lists this clonotype with a few counts. Germline is not matched at one junction end, which may reflect a read error. The chain combines TRBV11-2 with TRBJ2-5; maybe TRBD2 (5 bases). CDR1 and CDR2 (germline): SGHAT, FQNNGV. This CDR3 region has 14 residues. The DNA of the CDR3 is TGTGCCGGCAGCTTAGATCCGACGGGAAAGACCCAGTACTTC. This translates into CAGSLDPTGKTQYF.

V usage is TRBV30 and J usage is TRBJ1-5, with D possibly TRBD1 on 5 matching bases. The CDR3 has 13 residues. Trimming took off 1 base at V and 4 bases at J, with 8 bases between the two ends. Germline CDR1 and CDR2: GTSNPN and SVGIG (reference sequence). The CDR3 nucleotides read TGTGCCTGGAGTGGACAGAAAAATCAGCCCCAGCATTTT. It yields the protein CAWSGQKNQPQHF.

In its sample, this clonotype was seen many times. The chain recombines TRBV20-1 with TRBJ2-2; 8 bases line up with TRBD2. CDR1 is DFQATT and CDR2 is SNEGSKA in the germline V gene (reference sequence). The V and J ends lost 0 bases and 1 base, in that order; junction bases with no gene match: 4. The CDR3 runs 16 residues. The CDR3 nucleotides read TGCAGTGCTAGAGAGGCTACTAGCGGGAACACCGGGGAGCTGTTTTTT. Amino acids: CSAREATSGNTGELFF.

In its sample, this clonotype was seen many times. This chain connects TRBV18 to TRBJ1-2, with 8 bases identical to TRBD1. The CDR3 spans 17 residues. With 3 bases clipped from V and 1 base from J, the junction kept 10 bases outside the gene matches. Per germline, CDR1 KGHSH and CDR2 LQKENI. Here the CDR3 DNA reads TGTGCCAGCTCACCTACACCGGGACAGGTCCATAACTATGGCTACACCTTC. As protein: CASSPTPGQVHNYGYTF.

This clonotype showed up just a few times. One junction end disagrees with the germline gene, perhaps due to a read error. The rearrangement joins TRBV5-1 to TRBJ1-5; D is uncertain. CDR1 is SGHRS and CDR2 is YFSETQ in the germline V gene. The CDR3 is made up of 13 amino acids. In nucleotides, the CDR3 is TGCGCCAGCAGGATGAATAGCAGTCAGCCCCAGCATTTT. It translates to CASRMNSSQPQHF.

This clonotype has a count of ten or more. The chain links TRBV20-1 to TRBJ1-1, with 11 bases aligning to TRBD1. V trimming: 2 bases; J trimming: 3 bases; junction bases outside the gene matches: 20. The CDR3 extends over 20 amino acids. In germline, CDR1 is DFQATT, CDR2 SNEGSKA (reference sequence). For the CDR3, the DNA is TGCAGTGCTAGAAACCCGGGACAGGGGGTCCCAACCCGACCTGACACTGAAGCTTTCTTT. This gives the protein CSARNPGQGVPTRPDTEAFF.

This clonotype was counted at least ten times. The chain is built from TRBV4-1 and TRBJ1-5; D call uncertain. The CDR3 contains 15 residues. Germline CDR1 is MGHRA and CDR2 is YSYEKL. V was trimmed by 5 bases and J by 2 bases, leaving 13 bases between them. CDR3 region: CASSSSGGGNQPQHF. In nucleotides, the CDR3 is TGCGCCAGCAGCTCCTCCGGCGGGGGCAATCAGCCCCAGCATTTT.

This clonotype was detected only a few times. The chain employs TRBV4-1 and TRBJ2-5, with D possibly matching TRBD2 (6 bases). The CDR3 has 14 amino acids. Germline V gives CDR1 MGHRA, CDR2 YSYEKL. V lost 3 bases and J lost 7, with 15 bases in between. DNA of the CDR3: TGCGCCAGCAGCCAGGCCGGGACCGGGGGGACCCAGTACTTC. Its protein product is CASSQAGTGGTQYF.

This clonotype was counted many times. The chain uses TRBV6-2 or TRBV6-3 and TRBJ1-1, with 7 nucleotides matching TRBD1. J lost 4 bases, V lost 5 bases, and 7 bases had no gene match. Germline loops: CDR1 MNHEY, CDR2 SVGEGT. This CDR3 is built from 14 residues. CDR3 coding DNA: TGTGCCAGCAGTGAAGACAGGGTCAGCACTGAAGCTTTCTTT. It encodes CASSEDRVSTEAFF.

This clonotype was counted between two and nine times. The CDR3 DNA follows: TGCGCCAGCAGCTTGGGGGGGGTCGGCCAGCCCCAGCATTTT. Translating it yields CASSLGGVGQPQHF. The chain employs TRBV5-1 and TRBJ1-5; tentative D call: TRBD1 (5 bases). V was pared by 0 bases and J by 7 bases, with 11 bases between. This CDR3 contains 14 residues. Germline lookup yields CDR1 SGHRS and CDR2 YFSETQ.

A note on this clonotype: A much bigger clone sits one base away, suggesting this may be a read error. This sequence joins TRBV3-1 and TRBJ1-1; TRBD1 aligns across 7 bases. The CDR3 loop spans 12 amino acids. J was trimmed by 13 bases and V by 4 bases; bases with no gene match: 9. CDR1 and CDR2 (germline): LGHDT, YNNKEL (reference sequence). The CDR3 is CASSPADRQVFF. In nucleotides, the CDR3 is TGTGCCAGCAGCCCCGCGGACAGGCAAGTTTTCTTT.

A few counts support this clonotype. V gene TRBV11-2 combines with J gene TRBJ2-5; the D call may be TRBD1 or TRBD2 (5 bases each). This CDR3 is 15 amino acids long. Trimming shortened V by 2 bases and J by 4 bases, and 14 bases separated the two germline ends. Germline CDR1 is SGHAT and CDR2 is FQNNGV. The CDR3 nucleotides are TGTGCCAGCAGCTTATCGGGGCTAGCCAGAGAGACCCAGTACTTC. It codes for CASSLSGLARETQYF.

This clonotype was detected many times. In DNA form, the CDR3 reads TGTGCCAGCAGTGAAGCCCCGAGAGGCACTGAAGCTTTCTTT. As protein: CASSEAPRGTEAFF. V and J are TRBV6-1 and TRBJ1-1; D uncertain. The germline CDR1 and CDR2 sequences are MNHNS and SASEGT. CDR3 length: 14 residues. V shed 0 bases and J shed 4 bases, with 9 bases lying between them.

This clonotype showed up many times. This chain joins TRBV19 and TRBJ1-4, with D tentatively TRBD1 (5 bases). The V end lost 3 bases, the J end lost 1 base, and 9 bases lay between the germline ends. The length of the CDR3 is 15 residues. The V gene's germline CDR1 is LNHDA and CDR2 SQIVND (reference sequence). In DNA form, the CDR3 reads TGTGCCAGTAGTATTGGGGCTGTAACTAATGAAAAACTGTTTTTT. Amino acids: CASSIGAVTNEKLFF.

The chain couples TRBV4-2 to TRBJ2-5; TRBD2 might be the D (6 bases). The CDR3 is 14 residues long. Germline V lookup: CDR1 LGHNA, CDR2 YNFKEQ. V was cut by 4 bases and J by 4 bases, with 13 bases left in between. CDR3 bases: TGTGCCAGCAGCCCGGGGAGGAATAGAGAGACCCAGTACTTC. This gives the protein CASSPGRNRETQYF.

At least ten counts were recorded for this clonotype. The rearrangement links TRBV11-2 to TRBJ2-1; D not certain. Germline V gene data show CDR1 as SGHAT and CDR2 as FQNNGV. V dropped 3 bases and J dropped 6 bases, with 6 bases sitting between them. The CDR3 is 12 residues long. The DNA of the CDR3 is TGTGCCAGCAGCTTTGGGATCAATGAGCAGTTCTTC. The encoded protein is CASSFGINEQFF.

In this sample, this clonotype turned up many times. The chain couples TRBV4-2 to TRBJ1-2, with TRBD1 matching over 7 bases. With V trimmed by 4 bases and J by 5 bases, 7 bases remained unmatched. CDR3 length: 14 amino acids. Germline CDR1 is LGHNA and CDR2 is YNFKEQ. The chain's CDR3 is CASSLKTGSYGYTF. The CDR3 coding sequence is TGTGCCAGCAGCCTAAAGACAGGGTCATATGGCTACACCTTC.

This clonotype has a count of ten or more. The chain couples TRBV20-1 to TRBJ1-1; D is unresolved. Germline CDR1 DFQATT, CDR2 SNEGSKA (reference sequence). This CDR3 contains 14 residues. Trimming pared 0 bases from V and 5 bases from J, leaving 13 bases between. The CDR3 DNA reads TGCAGTGCTAGAGATATGGGGAACCCGACTGAAGCTTTCTTT. It translates to CSARDMGNPTEAFF.

This clonotype was seen more than once but under ten times. This sequence may be a read error, since a much larger clone differs from it by one base. This rearrangement joins TRBV28 to TRBJ2-1; no firm D call. The CDR3 is made up of 15 amino acids. CDR1 and CDR2 from the germline V gene are MDHEN and SYDVKM. The CDR3 nucleotides read TGTGCCGGCAGCCCCCCCCCCGGGCCCCGCAATGAGCAGTTCTTC. Translation gives CAGSPPPGPRNEQFF.

A note on this clonotype: A read error is possible here, since a much larger clone lies one base away. The chain combines TRBV6-5 with TRBJ2-1; 11 positions agree with TRBD2. Germline lookup yields CDR1 MNHEY and CDR2 SVGAGI. This CDR3 is built from 15 residues. The V gene end was trimmed by 4 bases and the J gene end by 8 bases; junction bases not matched to a gene: 7. In DNA, the CDR3 is TGTGCCAGCAGTTTTGGGGCTAGCGGGAGGTATGAGCAGTTCTTC. Protein product: CASSFGASGRYEQFF.

This clonotype was found a few times. A single base separates this from a much larger clone, so it may be a read error. The chain's CDR3 is CSATGLVRTDTQHF. CDR3 nucleotide sequence: TGCAGTGCTACCGGACTAGTTCGGACAGATACGCAGCATTTT. This chain connects TRBV20-1 to TRBJ2-3; tentatively, D is TRBD1 (6 bases). TRBJ1-5 explains the end of the DNA better; the J call may be wrong. This CDR3 contains 14 residues. Per germline, CDR1 DFQATT and CDR2 SNEGSKA (reference sequence).

The V and J genes are TRBV12-3 or TRBV12-4 and TRBJ1-3; a weak D match, TRBD1 (5 bases). The length of the CDR3 is 13 residues. V lost 9 bases and J lost 4, with 13 bases in between. The CDR3 DNA is TGTGCCAGTCGGGGGAACGCAGGAAACACCATATATTTT. Protein sequence: CASRGNAGNTIYF.

The CDR3 loop is CASTPRGLDQPQHF. The CDR3 DNA reads TGTGCCAGCACTCCCAGGGGATTGGATCAGCCCCAGCATTTT. The V and J genes are TRBV6-1 and TRBJ1-5, with D possibly matching TRBD1 (6 bases). V was pared by 7 bases and J by 5 bases, with 15 bases between. Germline assignment: CDR1 MNHNS and CDR2 SASEGT. This CDR3 contains 14 residues.

This clonotype was observed a few times. This chain links TRBV29-1 with TRBJ2-3; TRBD2 might be the D (6 bases). The germline V gene encodes CDR1 SQVTM and CDR2 ANQGSEA. The CDR3 loop spans 16 amino acids. Trimming stripped 1 base from V and 0 bases from J, with 14 bases between. CDR3 sequence (DNA): TGCAGCGTTGAAGGGTGGCGGGGAGACAGCACAGATACGCAGTATTTT. Protein sequence: CSVEGWRGDSTDTQYF.